These 18 T cell receptor beta chains were sequenced from one sample in a study of PD-1 blockade in mismatch repair-deficient tumors. The protocol was immunoSEQ multiplex PCR, while the TCRdb copy is restricted to in-frame clones and leaves out a portion. Among about 100,000 clones listed, 65% to 85% were seen once. The specimen comprised peripheral blood, sampled about 36 weeks after starting pembrolizumab. Receptor source: an adult with mismatch repair-deficient cancer.

The CDR3 sequence is CASSSTGGRGYTF. The DNA for the CDR3 is TGTGCCAGCAGCTCAACTGGGGGTCGTGGCTACACCTTC. J is TRBJ1-2 and V is TRBV28, with D tentatively TRBD1 (5 bases). CDR1 and CDR2 (germline): MDHEN, SYDVKM. V dropped 6 bases and J dropped 7 bases, with 15 bases sitting between them. This CDR3 spans 13 amino acids.

The rearrangement joins TRBV6-6 to TRBJ1-4; the match to TRBD1 covers 9 bases. The V gene end was trimmed by 5 bases and the J gene end by 6 bases; junction bases not matched to a gene: 7. This CDR3 has 15 residues. The V gene's germline CDR1 is MNHNY and CDR2 SVGAGI (reference sequence). The CDR3 DNA reads as TGTGCCAGCAGTAAGGGACAGGGAGGCGATGAAAAACTGTTTTTT. This encodes CASSKGQGGDEKLFF.

The genes are TRBV5-1 and TRBJ1-2; TRBD1 might be the D (6 bases). The CDR3 is 13 residues long. V lost 0 bases and J lost 10, with 13 bases in between. The germline V gene has CDR1 SGHRS and CDR2 YFSETQ. The CDR3 bases are TGCGCCAGCAGCTTGGGGGACATCTCCTCCTACACCTTC. Translating gives CASSLGDISSYTF.

Of note for this clone: Other DNA sequences in this sample translate to the same CDR3. The rearrangement joins TRBV5-1 to TRBJ2-1, with D hard to call. V was cut by 2 bases and J by 6 bases, with 3 bases left in between. From germline, CDR1 is SGHRS and CDR2 YFSETQ. The CDR3 extends over 11 amino acids. The CDR3 loop reads CASSFGNEQFF. CDR3 DNA: TGCGCCAGCAGCTTTGGCAATGAGCAGTTCTTC.

This chain uses TRBV5-1 with TRBJ2-5, with 9 bases fitting TRBD1. J was trimmed by 3 bases and V by 3 bases; bases with no gene match: 0. In germline, CDR1 is SGHRS, CDR2 YFSETQ. This CDR3 region has 13 residues. CDR3 in DNA: TGCGCCAGCAGCTGGACAGGGGAAGAGACCCAGTACTTC. Its protein is CASSWTGEETQYF.

J is TRBJ1-1 and V is TRBV29-1; no definite D call. Trimming shortened V by 1 base and J by 5 bases, and 11 bases separated the two germline ends. The CDR3 is 13 amino acids. Germline V CDR1 and CDR2: SQVTM, ANQGSEA. CDR3 in amino acids: CSVEGRPGTEAFF. Written as DNA, the CDR3 is TGCAGCGTTGAAGGCAGGCCGGGGACTGAAGCTTTCTTT.

J is TRBJ2-3 and V is TRBV5-1; D remains ambiguous. Germline values: CDR1 SGHRS, CDR2 YFSETQ. Trimming pared 3 bases from V and 2 bases from J, leaving 10 bases between. The CDR3 runs 14 residues. The DNA for the CDR3 is TGCGCCAGCAGCTCTGCGGTACTCACAGATACGCAGTATTTT. Its protein product is CASSSAVLTDTQYF.

This rearrangement joins TRBV5-5 to TRBJ2-7; D possibly corresponds to TRBD2 (5 bases). Deletions cut 0 bases from V and 3 bases from J, with 10 bases between. Per the germline V gene, CDR1 is SGHKS and CDR2 is YYEKEE (reference sequence). The CDR3 runs to 14 residues. CDR3: CASSLGSAVYEQYF. The CDR3 DNA reads as TGTGCCAGCAGCTTGGGTAGCGCAGTCTACGAGCAGTACTTC.

The chain links TRBV9 to TRBJ2-6; perhaps TRBD1 as D (5 bases). The germline CDR1 and CDR2 sequences are SGDLS and YYNGEE. The CDR3 consists of 17 residues. The germline V and J ends were trimmed by 0 bases and 0 bases, with 10 bases remaining between them. CDR3 residues: CASSVDKGFSGANVLTF. Here the CDR3 DNA reads TGTGCCAGCAGCGTAGACAAGGGGTTCTCTGGGGCCAACGTCCTGACTTTC.

The V gene is TRBV11-2, the J gene TRBJ2-7; the D gene is possibly TRBD1 (5 bases). CDR1 SGHAT and CDR2 FQNNGV come from the germline V gene. This CDR3 spans 15 amino acids. V was cut by 3 bases and J by 5 bases, with 17 bases left in between. The CDR3 region has the DNA TGTGCCAGCAGCTTTATAACTGGGGCGATCAACGAGCAGTACTTC. This codes for CASSFITGAINEQYF.

This clone was recorded a few times. The rearrangement links TRBV10-3 to TRBJ1-2; D is unresolved. V was clipped by 1 base and J by 6 bases, with 9 bases between them. The CDR3 contains 13 residues. Germline-derived CDR1 and CDR2 are ENHRY and SYGVKD. In nucleotides, the CDR3 is TGTGCCATCAGTGAGTTCGAGAGGGATGGCTACACCTTC. Protein: CAISEFERDGYTF.

The gene calls are TRBV29-1 and TRBJ2-7; a weak D match, TRBD1 (6 bases). CDR3 size: 15 residues. Trimming cost V 1 base and J 1 base, with 14 bases left between them. Looked up from germline, CDR1 is SQVTM and CDR2 is ANQGSEA. The CDR3 DNA follows: TGCAGCGTTGAAGTTCCGGGACACCTATCCTACGAGCAGTACTTC. Translated, it gives CSVEVPGHLSYEQYF.

This chain joins TRBV7-3 and TRBJ2-1; 9 bases fit TRBD1. This CDR3 comprises 15 residues. J lost 8 bases, V lost 3 bases, and 8 bases had no gene match. Germline lookup yields CDR1 SGHTA and CDR2 FQGTGA. This CDR3 is CASSLGGQGIDEQFF. Here the CDR3 DNA reads TGTGCCAGCAGCTTGGGAGGACAGGGGATTGATGAGCAGTTCTTC.

The chain joins TRBV18 to TRBJ2-7, with D hard to call. Germline CDR1 KGHSH, CDR2 LQKENI. V lost 3 bases and J 7 bases, leaving 13 bases between the germline ends. The CDR3 runs to 13 residues. The DNA for the CDR3 is TGTGCCAGCTCACCTCAACCAACGGGTGAGCAGTACTTC. This translates into CASSPQPTGEQYF.

The V gene is TRBV4-2, the J gene TRBJ1-1; possible D gene TRBD1, 5 bases. Germline V gene sequence: CDR1 LGHNA, CDR2 YNFKEQ. The length of the CDR3 is 14 residues. V lost 0 bases, J lost 4 bases, and 9 bases lay in between. CDR3: CASSQDSRGTEAFF. The CDR3 DNA reads as TGTGCCAGCAGCCAAGATTCAAGGGGCACTGAAGCTTTCTTT.

The chain has TRBV28 and TRBJ2-5; D is uncertain. Germline V gene lookup returns CDR1 MDHEN and CDR2 SYDVKM. V lost 1 base and J 9 bases, leaving 9 bases between the germline ends. This CDR3 is 12 amino acids long. The CDR3 DNA is TGTGCCAGCAGTTTATCCCAGGTTGCCCAGTACTTC. It yields the protein CASSLSQVAQYF. The whole variable domain, filled in from reference TRBV28 and TRBJ2-5, reads DVKVTQSSRYLVKRTGEKVFLECVQDMDHENMFWYRQDPGLGLRLIYFSYDVKMKEKGDIPEGYSVSREKKERFSLILESASTNQTSMYLCASSLSQVAQYFGPGTRLLVL.

The CDR3 sequence is CASSYVPGRSTDTQYF. CDR3 sequence (DNA): TGTGCCAGCAGTTACGTTCCGGGACGCAGCACAGATACGCAGTATTTT. The rearrangement links TRBV6-5 to TRBJ2-3; D assignment may be TRBD1 or TRBD2 (5 bases each). CDR1 and CDR2 from the germline V gene are MNHEY and SVGAGI. V lost 2 bases, J lost 0 bases, and 12 bases lay in between. The length of the CDR3 is 16 residues.

The rearrangement uses TRBV19 and TRBJ1-2; 7 bases map to TRBD1. CDR3 length equals 13 residues. V was clipped by 8 bases and J by 3 bases; unmatched bases: 6. Germline CDR1 LNHDA, CDR2 SQIVND (reference sequence). Here the CDR3 reads CASSPGGYYGYTF. The DNA of the CDR3 is TGTGCCAGTTCTCCAGGGGGGTACTATGGCTACACCTTC.